Following are 21 T cell receptor beta chains from one sample sequenced in a study of blood T cells in healthy people across ages. The use of a sample-barcoded 5' primer and a J-beta primer mix characterized a second PCR of roughly 7 to 12 cycles. One entry per CDR3 protein, called by TCRdb with MiXCR from the 5' RACE reads. In the table there are some 1.8 million distinct CDR3 sequences, 30% to 40% of which are singletons. The sample consisted of blood. The receptors stem from a human donor in good health.

This clonotype has a handful of counts. This chain links TRBV10-3 with TRBJ1-1; weak D call: TRBD1 (6 bases). From germline, CDR1 is ENHRY and CDR2 SYGVKD. V was clipped by 6 bases and J by 1 base, with 15 bases between them. This CDR3 region has 15 residues. CDR3 loop: CAIRATGHQNTEAFF. The CDR3 DNA sequence: TGTGCCATCAGGGCCACGGGACACCAGAACACTGAAGCTTTCTTT.

The chain joins TRBV20-1 to TRBJ2-7; 7 nucleotides line up with TRBD1. Germline lookup yields CDR1 DFQATT and CDR2 SNEGSKA (reference sequence). J lost 0 bases, V lost 7 bases, and 12 bases had no gene match. CDR3 length: 15 residues. CDR3 nucleotide sequence: TGCAGTGTTTCTACGGGACAGATGAGCTCCTACGAGCAGTACTTC. Protein product: CSVSTGQMSSYEQYF.

The V gene is TRBV28, the J gene TRBJ2-7, with D perhaps assigned TRBD1 or TRBD2 (6 bases each). This CDR3 is built from 14 residues. From germline, CDR1 is MDHEN and CDR2 SYDVKM. Trimming shortened V by 7 bases and J by 7 bases, and 20 bases separated the two germline ends. In nucleotides, the CDR3 is TGTGCCAGCATCACAAGAGGGGGGTTTGATGAGCAGTACTTC. Protein: CASITRGGFDEQYF.

This chain joins TRBV6-1 and TRBJ1-1, with D perhaps matching TRBD1 (5 bases). The CDR3 sequence is 13 residues long. With 6 bases removed from V and 2 bases from J, the gap between germline ends came to 10 bases. Germline V gene lookup returns CDR1 MNHNS and CDR2 SASEGT. Here the CDR3 reads CASRKGRNTEAFF. The CDR3 DNA reads TGTGCCAGCAGGAAGGGGCGAAACACTGAAGCTTTCTTT.

This chain uses TRBV29-1 with TRBJ1-5; D may be TRBD1 (5 bases). The V end lost 6 bases, the J end lost 6 bases, and 18 bases lay between the germline ends. This CDR3 has 14 amino acids. Germline lookup yields CDR1 SQVTM and CDR2 ANQGSEA. CDR3 region: CSVAEGGDGQPQHF. The CDR3, as DNA: TGCAGCGTGGCCGAGGGAGGGGATGGTCAGCCCCAGCATTTT.

The V gene is TRBV20-1, the J gene TRBJ2-7; the D gene could be TRBD1 or TRBD2 (5 bases each). V lost 3 bases and J lost 7, with 22 bases in between. Looked up from germline, CDR1 is DFQATT and CDR2 is SNEGSKA (reference sequence). This CDR3 has 15 residues. CDR3 DNA: TGCAGTGCTAGTGCCGCCGGGACGAACTGGGAAGAGCAGTACTTC. As protein: CSASAAGTNWEEQYF.

The rearrangement joins TRBV6-2 or TRBV6-3 to TRBJ2-1; 8 bases agree with TRBD1. V lost 5 bases to trimming and J lost 1 base; unmatched junction nucleotides: 7. The CDR3 has 16 residues. Germline V CDR1 and CDR2: MNHEY, SVGEGT. CDR3 protein: CASSPAGQGSYNEQFF. CDR3 bases: TGTGCCAGCAGTCCCGCCGGACAGGGTTCCTACAATGAGCAGTTCTTC.

This clonotype was recorded at least ten times. V is TRBV9 and J is TRBJ1-2, with D unresolved. The CDR3 totals 13 residues. The V gene's germline CDR1 is SGDLS and CDR2 YYNGEE. Trimming pared 4 bases from V and 3 bases from J, leaving 10 bases between. Here the CDR3 DNA reads TGTGCCAGCAGCCCCCAAAATCACTATGGCTACACCTTC. Protein: CASSPQNHYGYTF.

The CDR3 here is CASSEAPRVYQPQHF. CDR3 DNA sequence: TGTGCCAGCAGTGAAGCGCCTCGGGTGTATCAGCCCCAGCATTTT. V usage is TRBV6-1 and J usage is TRBJ1-5; D call uncertain. In germline, CDR1 is MNHNS, CDR2 SASEGT. V was shortened by 0 bases and J by 5 bases, with 11 bases between the two germline ends. The CDR3 runs 15 residues.

The DNA for the CDR3 is TGCGCCAGCAGCCAAGATAAAGCCACTGAAGCTTTCTTT. Translation gives CASSQDKATEAFF. This chain uses TRBV4-1 with TRBJ1-1; D is undetermined. Germline CDR1 MGHRA, CDR2 YSYEKL. CDR3 length equals 13 residues. Deletions cut 0 bases from V and 4 bases from J, with 6 bases between.

This clonotype was seen a few times. J is TRBJ1-6 and V is TRBV5-8; TRBD1 agrees at 12 bases. The CDR3 is 13 residues long. J gave up 8 bases and V 7 bases, and 1 base lay outside the gene matches. Looked up from germline, CDR1 is SGHTS and CDR2 is YDEGEE. The CDR3 bases are TGTGCCAGCCGGGACAGGGGGCATTCACCCCTCCACTTT. It translates to CASRDRGHSPLHF.

The chain has TRBV7-9 and TRBJ2-1, with D tentatively TRBD1 or TRBD2 (5 bases each). The CDR3 contains 14 residues. Germline loops: CDR1 SEHNR, CDR2 FQNEAQ (reference sequence). Deletions cut 4 bases from V and 8 bases from J, with 15 bases between. CDR3 in DNA: TGTGCCAGCAGCTCCGGGGCCCACGGTGATGAGCAGTTCTTC. This gives the protein CASSSGAHGDEQFF.

Comments on this clonotype: It may be a read error: a sequence one base away is much more abundant. The chain combines TRBV29-1 with TRBJ2-7; 8 nucleotides agree with TRBD1. Germline V gene sequence: CDR1 SQVTM, CDR2 ANQGSEA. The CDR3 consists of 14 residues. The CDR3 nucleotides read TGCAGCGTTAAAGAACAGGGGGTTTTAAACGAGCAGTACTTC. It translates to CSVKEQGVLNEQYF.

CDR3 loop: CASSQVGPGREFF. The CDR3 DNA follows: TGTGCCAGCAGCCAAGTGGGGCCAGGGAGGGAGTTCTTC. The rearrangement joins TRBV14 to TRBJ2-1; 7 bases agree with TRBD2. Trimming cost V 1 base and J 14 bases; bases outside gene matches: 8. Per germline, CDR1 SGHDN and CDR2 FVKESK. The CDR3 length is 13 residues. Filled out from reference TRBV14 and TRBJ2-1, the complete variable domain reads EAGVTQFPSHSVIEKGQTVTLRCDPISGHDNLYWYRRVMGKEIKFLLHFVKESKQDESGMPNNRFLAERTGGTYSTLKVQPAELEDSGVYFCASSQVGPGREFFGPGTRLTVL.

The chain uses TRBV20-1 and TRBJ1-2; maybe TRBD1 (5 bases). This CDR3 region has 13 residues. V was pared by 5 bases and J by 2 bases, with 12 bases between. Germline CDR1 reads DFQATT; CDR2 reads SNEGSKA (reference sequence). In DNA, the CDR3 is TGCAGTGCTTGGGACGGCCCAAACTATGGCTACACCTTC. Encoded protein: CSAWDGPNYGYTF.

The table lists this clonotype with a few counts. The chain links TRBV20-1 to TRBJ2-7, with 7 bases matching TRBD1. With 2 bases clipped from V and 3 bases from J, the junction kept 7 bases outside the gene matches. The CDR3 loop spans 14 amino acids. Germline V gene sequence: CDR1 DFQATT, CDR2 SNEGSKA (reference sequence). The CDR3 protein is CSARPPGQYYEQYF. The DNA for the CDR3 is TGCAGTGCTAGACCACCGGGACAGTACTACGAGCAGTACTTC.

The sample holds a few counts of this clonotype. The chain has TRBV5-5 and TRBJ1-1; D remains unclear. Germline values: CDR1 SGHKS, CDR2 YYEKEE (reference sequence). The ends were cut back, 0 bases at V and 3 bases at J, with 12 bases in the middle. The CDR3 is 15 amino acids. The CDR3 is CASSLGVQFHTEAFF. The CDR3 DNA follows: TGTGCCAGCAGCTTGGGGGTACAGTTTCACACTGAAGCTTTCTTT.

Regarding this clonotype: One end of the junction does not line up with germline, which may come from a read error. The chain is built from TRBV6-2 or TRBV6-3 and TRBJ2-4; the D gene is possibly TRBD1 (6 bases). The last part of the DNA fits TRBJ2-7 better; the J call may be wrong. CDR3 length: 14 residues. CDR1 and CDR2 from the germline V gene are MNHEY and SVGEGT. CDR3 nucleotides: TGTGCCGGCAGTTCCCTAGGACAGCGCTACGAGCAGTACTTC. This gives the protein CAGSSLGQRYEQYF.

A remark on this clonotype: Relative to the germline gene, one junction end is altered; a read error may explain this. This rearrangement joins TRBV20-1 to TRBJ2-7; 8 positions match TRBD2. CDR1 and CDR2 (germline): DFQATT, SNEGSKA (reference sequence). The length of the CDR3 is 14 residues. The CDR3 nucleotides are TGCAGTGCTTTACGGGGGGGCCGGAGTTACGGGCAGTACTTC. Encoded protein: CSALRGGRSYGQYF.

The V call is TRBV9, the J call TRBJ2-7; maybe TRBD1 (6 bases). V gave up 3 bases and J gave up 3 bases, with 16 bases separating them. The CDR3 totals 15 residues. Germline CDR1 and CDR2: SGDLS and YYNGEE. The CDR3 reads CASSELPGHSYEQYF. In nucleotides, the CDR3 is TGTGCCAGCAGCGAACTCCCGGGACATAGCTACGAGCAGTACTTC.

This clonotype was found a few times. The chain recombines TRBV29-1 with TRBJ1-2, with D hard to call. V lost 7 bases and J lost 7, with 19 bases in between. The CDR3 covers 13 residues. Germline V gene sequence: CDR1 SQVTM, CDR2 ANQGSEA. The CDR3 DNA is TGCAGCGCCGCACTGCCCCTCACGGGTGGCTACACCTTC. Protein: CSAALPLTGGYTF.